The clone carrying this TCR beta chain occurred a few times. As yet, its antigen is unknown. This sample stems from a study of beta chain features in type 1 diabetes. Sorting based on CD45RO/CCR7/CD25/CD127/CD95/CD27 separated CD4+ naive, central memory, regulatory and stem cell-like memory cells. This CDR3 is 14 amino acids long. CDR1 is GTSNPN, CDR2 SVGIG, per germline (reference sequence). The V and J ends lost 0 bases and 5 bases respectively, with 13 bases between them. The isolated RNA, all of it, was reverse transcribed, so expressed TCRB transcripts were what got sequenced. Read counts averaged approximately 3.5 million for samples of naive, central memory and regulatory T cells. TCRdb's copy holds only in-frame clones and misses some; the assay was immunoSEQ multiplex PCR. The table shows around 650,000 clones, with roughly 12% occurring only once. Findings and limits, study-wide: Type 1 diabetes patients showed a moderate but significant shortening of TCRB CDR3s in all four CD4+ subsets. The naive, central memory and Treg TCRB repertoires looked more alike in patients than they did in healthy donors. Type 1 diabetes patients showed fewer insertions and more deletions at VDJ junctions.

The gene calls are TRBV30 and TRBJ2-5; D is possibly TRBD1 or TRBD2 (6 bases each). The sequence was collected from a man aged 25 to 40 with type 1 diabetes. The sample consisted of naive CD4+ T cells from blood. The DNA for the CDR3 is TGTGCCTGGAGTGTACCGGGGGCTCGGGAGACCCAGTACTTC. It specifies CAWSVPGARETQYF.